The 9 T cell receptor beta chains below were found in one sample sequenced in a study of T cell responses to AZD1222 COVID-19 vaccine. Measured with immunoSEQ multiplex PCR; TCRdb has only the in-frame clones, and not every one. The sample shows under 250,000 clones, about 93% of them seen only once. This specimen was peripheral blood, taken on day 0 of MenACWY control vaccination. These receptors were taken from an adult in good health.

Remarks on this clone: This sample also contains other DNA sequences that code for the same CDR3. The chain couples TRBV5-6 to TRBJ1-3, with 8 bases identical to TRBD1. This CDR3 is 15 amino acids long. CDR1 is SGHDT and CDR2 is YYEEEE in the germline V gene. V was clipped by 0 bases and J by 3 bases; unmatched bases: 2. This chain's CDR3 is CASSLGQGYGNTIYF. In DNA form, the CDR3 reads TGTGCCAGCAGCTTGGGACAGGGGTATGGAAACACCATATATTTT.

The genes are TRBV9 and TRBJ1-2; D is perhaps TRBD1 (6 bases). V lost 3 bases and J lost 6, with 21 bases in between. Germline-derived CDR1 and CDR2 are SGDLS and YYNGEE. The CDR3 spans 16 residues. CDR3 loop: CASSAHPQGRGDGYTF. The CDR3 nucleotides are TGTGCCAGCAGCGCGCACCCACAGGGACGGGGAGATGGCTACACCTTC.

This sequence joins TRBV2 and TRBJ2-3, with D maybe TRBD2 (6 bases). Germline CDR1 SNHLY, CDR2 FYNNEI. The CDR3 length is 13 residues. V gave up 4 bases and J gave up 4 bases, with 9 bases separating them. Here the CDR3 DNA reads TGTGCCAGCAGTGTGGAGCGGGCAGATACGCAGTATTTT. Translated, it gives CASSVERADTQYF.

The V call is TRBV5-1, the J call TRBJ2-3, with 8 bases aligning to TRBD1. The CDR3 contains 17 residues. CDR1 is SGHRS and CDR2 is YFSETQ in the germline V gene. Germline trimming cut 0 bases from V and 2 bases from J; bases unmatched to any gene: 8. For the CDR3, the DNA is TGCGCCAGCAGCTTGGGACCTCGACAGGGGCCCACAGATACGCAGTATTTT. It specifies CASSLGPRQGPTDTQYF.

CDR3 coding DNA: TGTGCCAGTAGCCCAGACACTTATGGCTACACCTTC. It codes for CASSPDTYGYTF. The chain has TRBV19 and TRBJ1-2; D gene uncertain. Trimming stripped 6 bases from V and 5 bases from J, with 10 bases between. This CDR3 has 12 residues. CDR1 is LNHDA, CDR2 SQIVND, per germline (reference sequence).

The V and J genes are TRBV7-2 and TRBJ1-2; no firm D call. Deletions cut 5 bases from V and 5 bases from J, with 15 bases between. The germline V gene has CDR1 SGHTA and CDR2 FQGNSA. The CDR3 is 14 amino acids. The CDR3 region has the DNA TGTGCCAGCAGCCCGAGCGAGAAACGATATGGCTACACCTTC. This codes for CASSPSEKRYGYTF.

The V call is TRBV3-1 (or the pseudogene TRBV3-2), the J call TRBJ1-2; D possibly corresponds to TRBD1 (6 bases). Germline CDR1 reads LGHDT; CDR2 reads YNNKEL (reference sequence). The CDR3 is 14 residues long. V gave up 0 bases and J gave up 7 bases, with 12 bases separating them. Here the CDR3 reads CASSQEPRGGGYTF. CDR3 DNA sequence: TGTGCCAGCAGCCAAGAGCCAAGGGGGGGTGGCTACACCTTC.

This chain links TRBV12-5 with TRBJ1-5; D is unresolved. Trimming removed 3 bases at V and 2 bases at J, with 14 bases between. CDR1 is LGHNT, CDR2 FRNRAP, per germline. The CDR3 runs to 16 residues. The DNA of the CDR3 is TGTGCTAGTGGTTTCGGAGGAGGACTGCGCAATCAGCCCCAGCATTTT. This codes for CASGFGGGLRNQPQHF. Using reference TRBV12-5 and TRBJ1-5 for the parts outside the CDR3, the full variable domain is DARVTQTPRHKVTEMGQEVTMRCQPILGHNTVFWYRQTMMQGLELLAYFRNRAPLDDSGMPKDRFSAEMPDATLATLKIQPSEPRDSAVYFCASGFGGGLRNQPQHFGDGTRLSIL.

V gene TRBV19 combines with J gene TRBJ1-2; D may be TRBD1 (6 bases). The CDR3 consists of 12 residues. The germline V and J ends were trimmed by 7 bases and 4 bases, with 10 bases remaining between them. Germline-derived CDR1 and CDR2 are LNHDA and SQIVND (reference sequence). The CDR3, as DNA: TGTGCCAGTATCCAGGGGATCTATGGCTACACCTTC. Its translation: CASIQGIYGYTF.